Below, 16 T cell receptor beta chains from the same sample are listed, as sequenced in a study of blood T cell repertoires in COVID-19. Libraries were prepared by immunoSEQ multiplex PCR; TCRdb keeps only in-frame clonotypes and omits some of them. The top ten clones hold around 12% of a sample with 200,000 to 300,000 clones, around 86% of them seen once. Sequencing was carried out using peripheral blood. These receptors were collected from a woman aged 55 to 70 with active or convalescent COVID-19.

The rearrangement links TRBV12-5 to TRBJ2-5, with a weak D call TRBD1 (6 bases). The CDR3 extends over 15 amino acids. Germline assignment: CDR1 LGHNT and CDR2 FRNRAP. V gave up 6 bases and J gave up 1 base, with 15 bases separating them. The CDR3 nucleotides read TGTGCTAGTGGCCTGATGGGCAGGGGCCAAGAGACCCAGTACTTC. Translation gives CASGLMGRGQETQYF.

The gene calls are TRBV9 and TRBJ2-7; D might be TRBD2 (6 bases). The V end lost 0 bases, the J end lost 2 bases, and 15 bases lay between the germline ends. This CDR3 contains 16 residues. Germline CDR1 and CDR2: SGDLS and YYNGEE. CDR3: CASSVAPGTGAYEQYF. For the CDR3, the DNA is TGTGCCAGCAGCGTAGCTCCCGGGACTGGGGCCTACGAGCAGTACTTC.

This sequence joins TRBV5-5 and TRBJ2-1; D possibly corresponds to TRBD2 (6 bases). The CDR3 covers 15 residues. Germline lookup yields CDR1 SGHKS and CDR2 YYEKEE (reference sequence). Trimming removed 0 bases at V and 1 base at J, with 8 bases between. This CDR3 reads CASSLDGGSYNEQFF. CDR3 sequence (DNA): TGTGCCAGCAGCTTGGATGGGGGGTCCTACAATGAGCAGTTCTTC.

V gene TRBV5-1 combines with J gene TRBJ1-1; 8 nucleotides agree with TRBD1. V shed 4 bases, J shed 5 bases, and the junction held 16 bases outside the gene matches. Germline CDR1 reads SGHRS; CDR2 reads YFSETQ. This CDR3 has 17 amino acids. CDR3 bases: TGCGCCAGCAGCAGTTTAAAGACCAGGGGGCTGGGAACTGAAGCTTTCTTT. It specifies CASSSLKTRGLGTEAFF.

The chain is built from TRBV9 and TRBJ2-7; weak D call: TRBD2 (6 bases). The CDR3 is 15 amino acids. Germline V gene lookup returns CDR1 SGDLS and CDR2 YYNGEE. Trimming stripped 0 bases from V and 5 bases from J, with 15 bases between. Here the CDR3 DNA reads TGTGCCAGCAGCGTAGTTTGGGAGGCGGCTCACGAGCAGTACTTC. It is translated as CASSVVWEAAHEQYF. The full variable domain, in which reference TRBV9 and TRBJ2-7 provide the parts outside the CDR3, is DSGVTQTPKHLITATGQRVTLRCSPRSGDLSVYWYQQSLDQGLQFLIQYYNGEERAKGNILERFSAQQFPDLHSELNLSSLELGDSALYFCASSVVWEAAHEQYFGPGTRLTVT.

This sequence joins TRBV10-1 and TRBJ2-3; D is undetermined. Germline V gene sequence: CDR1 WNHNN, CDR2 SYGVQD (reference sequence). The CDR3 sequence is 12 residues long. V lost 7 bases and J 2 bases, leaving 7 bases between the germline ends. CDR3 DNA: TGCGCCAGCACAAACTCCACAGATACGCAGTATTTT. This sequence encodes CASTNSTDTQYF.

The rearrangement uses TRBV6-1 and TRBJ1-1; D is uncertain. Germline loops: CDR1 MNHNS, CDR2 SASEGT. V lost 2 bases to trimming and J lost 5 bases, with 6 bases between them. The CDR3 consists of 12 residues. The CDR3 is CASSEQRTEAFF. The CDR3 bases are TGTGCCAGCAGTGAACAGAGGACTGAAGCTTTCTTT.

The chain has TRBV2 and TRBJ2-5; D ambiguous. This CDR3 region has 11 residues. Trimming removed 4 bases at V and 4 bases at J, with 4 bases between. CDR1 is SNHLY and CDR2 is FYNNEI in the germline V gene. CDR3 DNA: TGTGCCAGCAGTGTATTAGAGACCCAGTACTTC. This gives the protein CASSVLETQYF.

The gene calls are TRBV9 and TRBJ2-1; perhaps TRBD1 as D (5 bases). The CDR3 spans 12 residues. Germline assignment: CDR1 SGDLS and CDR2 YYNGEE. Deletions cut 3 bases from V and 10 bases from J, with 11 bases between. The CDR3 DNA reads TGTGCCAGCAGCGGGCAGGGCGTCGAGCAGTTCTTC. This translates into CASSGQGVEQFF. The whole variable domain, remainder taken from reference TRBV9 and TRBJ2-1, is DSGVTQTPKHLITATGQRVTLRCSPRSGDLSVYWYQQSLDQGLQFLIQYYNGEERAKGNILERFSAQQFPDLHSELNLSSLELGDSALYFCASSGQGVEQFFGPGTRLTVL.

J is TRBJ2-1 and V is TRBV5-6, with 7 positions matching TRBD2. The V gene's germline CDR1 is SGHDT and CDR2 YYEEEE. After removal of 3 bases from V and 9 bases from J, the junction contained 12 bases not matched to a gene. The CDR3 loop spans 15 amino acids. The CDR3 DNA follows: TGTGCCAGCAGCTGGGGTGGAGGAGCGGGGCTTGAGCAGTTCTTC. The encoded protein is CASSWGGGAGLEQFF.

CDR3 nucleotides: TGTGCCAGCAGCCCCCGACAGGGAGCTGGAAACACCATATATTTT. Translating it yields CASSPRQGAGNTIYF. The V gene is TRBV9, the J gene TRBJ1-3; 7 positions agree with TRBD1. The CDR3 is 15 residues long. Germline assignment: CDR1 SGDLS and CDR2 YYNGEE. With V trimmed by 4 bases and J by 2 bases, 6 bases remained unmatched.

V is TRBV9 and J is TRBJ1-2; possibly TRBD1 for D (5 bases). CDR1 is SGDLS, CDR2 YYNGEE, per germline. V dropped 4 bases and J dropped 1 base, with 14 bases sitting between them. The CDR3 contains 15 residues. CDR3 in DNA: TGTGCCAGCAGCCTAGGGGCAGAGATTAACTATGGCTACACCTTC. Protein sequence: CASSLGAEINYGYTF.

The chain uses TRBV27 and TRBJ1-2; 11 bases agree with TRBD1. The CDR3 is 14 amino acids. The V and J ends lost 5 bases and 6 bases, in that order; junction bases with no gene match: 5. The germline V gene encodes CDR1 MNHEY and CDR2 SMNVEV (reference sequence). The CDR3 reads CASSRDRGSDGYTF. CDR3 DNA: TGTGCCAGCAGTCGGGACAGGGGGTCTGATGGCTACACCTTC.

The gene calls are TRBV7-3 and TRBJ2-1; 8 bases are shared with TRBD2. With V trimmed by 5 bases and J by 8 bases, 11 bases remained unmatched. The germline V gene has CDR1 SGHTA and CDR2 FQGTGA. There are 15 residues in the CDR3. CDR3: CASSLGGVNEDEQFF. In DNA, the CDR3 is TGTGCCAGCAGCCTCGGGGGGGTTAATGAGGATGAGCAGTTCTTC.

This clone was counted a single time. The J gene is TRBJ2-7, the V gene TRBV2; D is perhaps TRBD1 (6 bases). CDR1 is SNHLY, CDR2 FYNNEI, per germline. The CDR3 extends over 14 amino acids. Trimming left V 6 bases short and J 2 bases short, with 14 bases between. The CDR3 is CASRPGQGAYEQYF. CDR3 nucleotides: TGTGCCAGCAGGCCGGGACAAGGCGCCTACGAGCAGTACTTC.

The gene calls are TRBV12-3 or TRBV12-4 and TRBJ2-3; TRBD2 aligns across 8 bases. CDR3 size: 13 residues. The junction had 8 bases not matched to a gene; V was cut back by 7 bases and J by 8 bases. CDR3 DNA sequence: TGTGCCAGCACTGCGGGGGGTCATGGTACGCAGTATTTT. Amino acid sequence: CASTAGGHGTQYF.